The T cell receptor beta chain described here comes from a study of T cell responses to AZD1222 COVID-19 vaccine. About the study: Second-dose recipients at about 4 or about 12 weeks were treated as one pooled group.

Findings and limits, study-wide: Baseline testing showed seropositivity in only a handful of AZD1222 recipients.

Points on this clone: The antigen is not known.

The CDR3 has 15 residues. V was trimmed by 0 bases and J by 10 bases, leaving 14 bases between them. Germline V gene lookup returns CDR1 SGHRS and CDR2 YFSETQ. The table came from immunoSEQ multiplex PCR; TCRdb's copy has only in-frame clones and leaves some out. The sample has 140,000 to 150,000 clones; roughly 92% are singletons. Source: peripheral blood, taken on day 0 of AZD1222 vaccination. The chain carries TRBV5-1 and TRBJ1-6, with D hard to call. This sequence was found in an adult in good health. Here the CDR3 DNA reads TGCGCCAGCAGCTTGGTGGACGGATTCGGGTCACCCCTCCACTTT. This encodes CASSLVDGFGSPLHF.